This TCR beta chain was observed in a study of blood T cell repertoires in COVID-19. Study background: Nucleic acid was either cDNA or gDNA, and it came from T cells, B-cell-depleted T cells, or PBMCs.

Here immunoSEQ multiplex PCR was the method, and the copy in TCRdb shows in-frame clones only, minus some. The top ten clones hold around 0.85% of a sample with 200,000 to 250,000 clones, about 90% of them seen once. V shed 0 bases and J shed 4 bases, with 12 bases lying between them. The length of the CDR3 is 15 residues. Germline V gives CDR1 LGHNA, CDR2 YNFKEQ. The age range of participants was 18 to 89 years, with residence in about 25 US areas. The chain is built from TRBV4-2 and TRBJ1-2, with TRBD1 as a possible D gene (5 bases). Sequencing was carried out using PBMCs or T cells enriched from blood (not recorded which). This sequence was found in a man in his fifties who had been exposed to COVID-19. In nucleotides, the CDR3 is TGTGCCAGCAGCCAAGAAAGGGGAATGGGCTATGGCTACACCTTC. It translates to CASSQERGMGYGYTF.